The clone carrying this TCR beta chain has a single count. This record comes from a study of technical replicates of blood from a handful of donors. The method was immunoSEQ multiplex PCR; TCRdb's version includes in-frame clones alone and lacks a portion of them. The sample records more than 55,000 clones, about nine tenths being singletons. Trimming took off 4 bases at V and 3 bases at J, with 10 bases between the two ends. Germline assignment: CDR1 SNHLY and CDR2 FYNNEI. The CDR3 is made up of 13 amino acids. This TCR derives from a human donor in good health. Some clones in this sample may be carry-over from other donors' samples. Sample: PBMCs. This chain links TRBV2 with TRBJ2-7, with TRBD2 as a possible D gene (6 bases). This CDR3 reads CASSVGRGYEQYF. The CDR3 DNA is TGTGCCAGCAGTGTCGGGCGGGGCTACGAGCAGTACTTC.